This entry describes one T cell receptor beta chain. Its specificity is not known. This sample was included in a study of cytomegalovirus exposure and HLA in healthy donors. The PCR was carried out with 60 Vbeta primers and 13 Jbeta primers. In the original workflow: Later reanalysis found around 74 million unique TCR beta chains, around 11 million of them shared. The assay was immunoSEQ multiplex PCR, and TCRdb's table has in-frame clones only and misses some. V and J calls and clone size are copied from that table; D and trimming were computed from the DNA. The table has 120,000 or so clones, about 63% seen once. Findings of the study overall: Reported findings show TCR beta sequences accurately forecast HLA-A and HLA-B alleles in most subjects.

The V and J ends lost 0 bases and 5 bases respectively, with 21 bases between them. From germline, CDR1 is SGHDT and CDR2 YYEEEE. The CDR3 runs to 17 residues. The material sequenced was PBMCs. The chain has TRBV5-6 and TRBJ2-7, with D possibly TRBD2 on 5 matching bases. The TCR was taken from a man in his thirties or forties in good health and CMV-seropositive. The CDR3 bases are TGTGCCAGCAGCTTGGTCGACCCTACTGGAGGAGGACACGAGCAGTACTTC. Translation gives CASSLVDPTGGGHEQYF.